Below, 11 T cell receptor beta chains from the same sample are listed, as sequenced in a study of cytomegalovirus exposure and HLA in healthy donors. Amplification used 60 Vbeta primers and 13 Jbeta primers. Measured with immunoSEQ multiplex PCR; TCRdb has only the in-frame clones, and not every one. The sample includes some 84,000 clones, around three fifths of them seen just once. Material: PBMCs. The source of these receptors is a woman between 35 and 50 years old in good health and CMV-seropositive.

V is TRBV10-3 and J is TRBJ1-2; TRBD1 matches at 7 bases. The V gene end was trimmed by 2 bases and the J gene end by 8 bases; junction bases not matched to a gene: 14. Germline V gives CDR1 ENHRY, CDR2 SYGVKD. The CDR3 extends over 16 amino acids. As DNA, the CDR3 is TGTGCCATCAGTGAGCCGTCCTTAGACAGGGACCAGGGCTACACCTTC. This gives the protein CAISEPSLDRDQGYTF.

This clone occurred a few times. V and J are TRBV5-4 and TRBJ2-1; D gene uncertain. The germline CDR1 and CDR2 sequences are SGHNT and YYREEE (reference sequence). Trimming removed 0 bases from V and 8 bases from J, with 15 bases in between. This CDR3 is built from 15 residues. CDR3 loop: CASSLAVALTDEQFF. DNA of the CDR3: TGTGCCAGCAGCTTGGCTGTGGCCCTTACAGATGAGCAGTTCTTC.

This CDR3 is CASSTTGGGYTEAFF. For the CDR3, the DNA is TGTGCCAGCAGTACTACAGGGGGCGGGTACACTGAAGCTTTCTTT. This chain connects TRBV6-1 to TRBJ1-1; TRBD1 matches 9 bases. CDR3 length: 15 amino acids. V shed 5 bases and J 3 bases; nucleotides not matched to a gene: 7. From germline, CDR1 is MNHNS and CDR2 SASEGT.

This rearrangement joins TRBV6-5 to TRBJ2-1; TRBD2 agrees at 8 bases. Germline CDR1 MNHEY, CDR2 SVGAGI. This CDR3 is built from 16 residues. V trimming: 0 bases; J trimming: 6 bases; junction bases outside the gene matches: 7. The CDR3 sequence: CASSYSLAGALNEQFF. The DNA of the CDR3 is TGTGCCAGCAGTTACTCCCTAGCGGGCGCCCTCAATGAGCAGTTCTTC.

In DNA form, the CDR3 reads TGTGCCACCAGTAAAGGAGATAGCAATCAGCCCCAGCATTTT. Protein sequence: CATSKGDSNQPQHF. J is TRBJ1-5 and V is TRBV15; no clear D gene. The length of the CDR3 is 14 residues. V shed 6 bases and J shed 0 bases, with 9 bases lying between them. Germline assignment: CDR1 LNHNV and CDR2 YYDKDF (reference sequence). The entire variable domain, with the rest obtained from reference TRBV15 and TRBJ1-5, is as follows: DAMVIQNPRYQVTQFGKPVTLSCSQTLNHNVMYWYQQKSSQAPKLLFHYYDKDFNNEADTPDNFQSRRPNTSFCFLDIRSPGLGDTAMYLCATSKGDSNQPQHFGDGTRLSIL.

The chain uses TRBV27 and TRBJ1-1; 7 bases fit TRBD1. J gave up 1 base and V 5 bases, and 10 bases lay outside the gene matches. The CDR3 is made up of 16 amino acids. From germline, CDR1 is MNHEY and CDR2 SMNVEV (reference sequence). The CDR3, as DNA: TGTGCCAGCAGTGGAACAGGGGCCGCCCCGAACACTGAAGCTTTCTTT. Its protein is CASSGTGAAPNTEAFF.

This clone was recorded only once. V usage is TRBV15 and J usage is TRBJ2-1; 11 nucleotides match TRBD2. Germline lookup yields CDR1 LNHNV and CDR2 YYDKDF (reference sequence). CDR3 size: 17 residues. V shed 0 bases, J shed 7 bases, and the junction held 8 bases outside the gene matches. This CDR3 reads CATSREPLSSGRNEQFF. The DNA of the CDR3 is TGTGCCACCAGCAGAGAACCCCTGTCTAGCGGGAGGAATGAGCAGTTCTTC. Variable domain in full (rest from reference TRBV15 and TRBJ2-1): DAMVIQNPRYQVTQFGKPVTLSCSQTLNHNVMYWYQQKSSQAPKLLFHYYDKDFNNEADTPDNFQSRRPNTSFCFLDIRSPGLGDTAMYLCATSREPLSSGRNEQFFGPGTRLTVL.

The J gene is TRBJ2-3, the V gene TRBV6-5; 10 positions agree with TRBD2. V lost 5 bases, J lost 4 bases, and 3 bases stayed unmatched. Germline CDR1 is MNHEY and CDR2 is SVGAGI. This CDR3 contains 14 residues. The CDR3 DNA sequence: TGTGCCAGCAGTGCTAGCGGGAGTCCAGATACGCAGTATTTT. It translates to CASSASGSPDTQYF.

This clone has just a few counts. The genes are TRBV4-3 and TRBJ2-5; 7 bases align to TRBD2. Looked up from germline, CDR1 is LGHNA and CDR2 is YSLEER. This CDR3 contains 16 residues. Unmatched junction bases numbered 9, after V lost 0 bases and J lost 5 bases. CDR3 protein: CASSQDVSGGGETQYF. Written as DNA, the CDR3 is TGCGCCAGCAGCCAAGATGTGTCGGGAGGAGGGGAGACCCAGTACTTC.

The J gene is TRBJ1-2, the V gene TRBV6-5; no firm D call. The CDR3 has 13 residues. V gave up 2 bases and J gave up 3 bases, with 7 bases separating them. From germline, CDR1 is MNHEY and CDR2 SVGAGI. CDR3 amino acids: CASSYQAYYGYTF. Here the CDR3 DNA reads TGTGCCAGCAGTTACCAGGCCTACTATGGCTACACCTTC.

Only a few counts were recorded for this clone. The chain couples TRBV28 to TRBJ2-6; D not certain. Germline V gene sequence: CDR1 MDHEN, CDR2 SYDVKM. V was shortened by 3 bases and J by 0 bases, with 9 bases between the two germline ends. The CDR3 runs to 16 residues. CDR3 residues: CASSFSRHSGANVLTF. DNA of the CDR3: TGTGCCAGCAGTTTCTCCAGGCACTCTGGGGCCAACGTCCTGACTTTC.